This TCR beta chain originates from a study of human T cells and chemical hapten exposure. The germline gives CDR1 SGHTA, CDR2 FQGNSA. This CDR3 region has 15 residues. Germline trimming cut 3 bases from V and 4 bases from J; bases unmatched to any gene: 4. Unique molecular identifiers were linked by the library to individual cDNA molecules. MiXCR was run by TCRdb on the RACE reads, yielding one entry per CDR3 protein. The table shows roughly 100,000 distinct CDR3 sequences, with 9.6% occurring only once. Time point here: pre-sensitization, week 0. Treatment noted: therapeutic diphenylcyclopropenone sensitization with weekly scalp DPC.

The sequencing used whole blood, collected in connection with sensitization to the hapten diphenylcyclopropenone (DPC). The receptor was isolated from a middle-aged woman with alopecia areata. Some clones in this sample may be carry-over from other donors' samples. The V call is TRBV7-2, the J call TRBJ2-1; 9 bases fit TRBD1. This CDR3 is CASSFAGQGYNEQFF. The DNA for the CDR3 is TGTGCCAGCAGCTTCGCTGGACAGGGGTACAATGAGCAGTTCTTC.